This TCR beta chain was retrieved from a study of T cell responses to AZD1222 COVID-19 vaccine. V lost 0 bases to trimming and J lost 3 bases, with 11 bases between them. Per the germline V gene, CDR1 is LGHNA and CDR2 is YNFKEQ. The CDR3 totals 15 residues. The data were produced by immunoSEQ multiplex PCR, yet TCRdb's version contains in-frame clones alone and is incomplete. The data contain 100,000 to 120,000 clones, less than 95% of them singletons. The sequence derives from an adult who received the AZD1222 COVID-19 vaccine. V usage is TRBV4-2 and J usage is TRBJ1-1; a weak D match, TRBD1 (5 bases). The starting material was peripheral blood, obtained 28 days after the second AZD1222 dose. CDR3 DNA sequence: TGTGCCAGCAGCCAAGATCGGAGACAGTACACTGAAGCTTTCTTT. Translated, it gives CASSQDRRQYTEAFF.